Listed below are T cell receptor beta chains from one sample, sequenced in a study of response to subunit inactivated influenza vaccine. TCRdb redid the calling of the RT-PCR reads with MiXCR, one entry per CDR3 protein. The sample includes 650,000 to 850,000 distinct CDR3 sequences, roughly 14% of them seen just once. The specimen was PBMCs from blood, collected about 14 days before vaccination. Receptors originate from a man in his forties or fifties who received an inactivated influenza vaccine. CDR3s include the opening cysteine and the closing phenylalanine or tryptophan. Fields, in order: V gene, clone size, J gene, D gene, CDR3 protein, CDR3 DNA. D genes are given only for firm matches. The listing skips clone size in some rows; elsewhere it reads once, few, many or a size class.

TRBV5-1	few	TRBJ2-3	TRBD2	CASSLGVAGSADTQYF	TGCGCCAGCAGCTTGGGGGTAGCGGGATCGGCAGATACGCAGTATTTT
TRBV20-1	-	TRBJ2-1	TRBD1	CSARAPGGSYNEQFF	TGCAGTGCTAGAGCCCCAGGGGGCTCCTACAATGAGCAGTTCTTC
TRBV6-2/TRBV6-3	few	TRBJ2-2	-	CASSYTQSTGELFF	TGTGCCAGCAGTTACACCCAGTCCACCGGGGAGCTGTTTTTT
TRBV29-1	many	TRBJ2-3	-	CSLGRSTDTQYF	TGCAGCCTGGGACGGTCCACAGATACGCAGTATTTT
TRBV20-1	few	TRBJ1-5	-	CSASPTGFNQPQHF	TGCAGTGCTAGCCCCACAGGGTTCAATCAGCCCCAGCATTTT
TRBV6-2/TRBV6-3	-	TRBJ2-7	-	CASRTGPLSYEQYF	TGTGCCAGCAGAACCGGGCCGTTATCCTACGAGCAGTACTTC
TRBV18	-	TRBJ2-5	TRBD2	CASSHAGGLPGETQYF	TGTGCCAGCTCACATGCGGGGGGCCTCCCCGGGGAGACCCAGTACTTC
TRBV11-1	few	TRBJ2-5	TRBD2	CASSLDPSGISYQETQYF	TGTGCCAGCAGCTTAGACCCTAGCGGGATCTCGTACCAAGAGACCCAGTACTTC
TRBV10-3	-	TRBJ2-7	TRBD1	CAISGGTGGFYEQYF	TGTGCCATCAGTGGAGGGACAGGGGGCTTCTACGAGCAGTACTTC
TRBV28	few	TRBJ1-1	-	CASSSTDRGAFF	TGTGCCAGCAGTTCCACGGACCGCGGGGCTTTCTTT
TRBV5-1	few	TRBJ2-5	TRBD1	CASGRTGRQETQYF	TGCGCCAGCGGCAGGACAGGGCGACAAGAGACCCAGTACTTC
TRBV20-1	-	TRBJ2-7	TRBD1	CSAAPWTGVREQYF	TGCAGTGCTGCCCCCTGGACAGGGGTTCGCGAGCAGTACTTC
TRBV6-5	-	TRBJ2-1	-	CASSYSRQGGYIEQFF	TGTGCCAGCAGTTACTCGAGGCAGGGGGGTTACATTGAGCAGTTCTTC
TRBV7-9	many	TRBJ2-7	TRBD1	CASSSWTGVNEQYF	TGTGCCAGCAGCTCCTGGACAGGGGTAAACGAGCAGTACTTC
TRBV5-6	-	TRBJ1-3	-	CASSNPMGRTGNTMYF	TGTGCCAGCAGCAACCCGATGGGACGCACTGGAAACACCATGTATTTT
TRBV27	-	TRBJ2-1	TRBD2	CASSFLIAGAFGYNEQFF	TGTGCCAGCAGTTTTCTTATTGCGGGAGCTTTCGGCTACAATGAGCAGTTCTTC
TRBV18	few	TRBJ1-2	-	CASSPDVNYGYTF	TGTGCCAGCTCACCAGATGTAAATTATGGCTACACCTTC
TRBV12-3/TRBV12-4	many	TRBJ2-1	-	CASTPDSSSYNEQFF	TGTGCCAGCACCCCGGACTCTTCTTCCTACAATGAGCAGTTCTTC
TRBV4-2	-	TRBJ1-1	TRBD1	CASSQDSGQGASEAFF	TGTGCCAGCAGCCAAGATTCGGGACAGGGGGCCTCTGAAGCTTTCTTT
TRBV3-1	many	TRBJ2-1	TRBD2	CASSQDGGGALEQFF	TGTGCCAGCAGCCAAGATGGCGGGGGGGCACTTGAGCAGTTCTTC
TRBV6-2/TRBV6-3	few	TRBJ2-3	-	CASRPQGKSTDTQYF	TGTGCCAGCAGACCCCAGGGGAAGAGCACAGATACGCAGTATTTT
TRBV9	few	TRBJ1-5	-	CASSPAGDDQPQHF	TGTGCCAGCAGCCCCGCGGGGGATGATCAGCCCCAGCATTTT
TRBV4-2	-	TRBJ2-3	-	CASSRPFRGTSTDTQYF	TGTGCCAGCAGCCGCCCCTTCCGGGGAACTAGCACAGATACGCAGTATTTT
TRBV5-1	many	TRBJ2-5	TRBD1	CASSSGTGKGETQYF	TGCGCCAGCAGCTCGGGGACAGGGAAGGGAGAGACCCAGTACTTC
TRBV7-9	many	TRBJ2-1	-	CASSLGGTHNNEQFF	TGTGCCAGCAGCTTAGGTGGGACCCACAACAATGAGCAGTTCTTC
TRBV12-3/TRBV12-4	few	TRBJ1-4	-	CASSDRRRSEKLFF	TGTGCCAGCAGTGATAGGCGGCGCAGCGAAAAACTGTTTTTT
TRBV11-2	-	TRBJ2-1	-	CASSFLGDNEQFF	TGTGCCAGCAGCTTTCTAGGGGACAATGAGCAGTTCTTC
TRBV28	-	TRBJ2-7	TRBD2	CASSFSGRSSYEQYF	TGTGCCAGCAGCTTTAGCGGGAGGAGCTCCTACGAGCAGTACTTC
TRBV5-1	many	TRBJ2-5	TRBD1	CASSGSDRATKTQYF	TGCGCCAGCAGCGGATCAGACAGGGCTACGAAGACCCAGTACTTC
TRBV9	few	TRBJ2-7	TRBD2	CASSVGASGAHEQYF	TGTGCCAGCAGCGTCGGGGCTAGCGGGGCCCACGAGCAGTACTTC
TRBV7-2	few	TRBJ2-5	-	CASSLVPQATQYF	TGTGCCAGCAGCTTAGTGCCTCAAGCGACCCAGTACTTC
TRBV5-1	few	TRBJ2-1	TRBD1	CASSFKQGAKGIYYEQFF	TGCGCCAGCAGCTTTAAACAGGGGGCAAAAGGGATTTACTATGAGCAGTTCTTC
TRBV10-3	many	TRBJ2-1	-	CAIMGHSSYNEQFF	TGTGCCATCATGGGGCACAGCTCCTACAATGAGCAGTTCTTC
TRBV15	few	TRBJ1-4	-	CATSRDPRSYEKLFF	TGTGCCACCAGCAGAGATCCCAGAAGCTATGAAAAACTGTTTTTT
TRBV2	-	TRBJ1-5	-	CASRDSLGPQHF	TGTGCCAGCAGGGACAGCCTCGGTCCCCAGCATTTT
TRBV7-2	many	TRBJ2-1	TRBD2	CASSSAGGGRNEQFF	TGTGCCAGCAGCTCAGCGGGAGGAGGTCGCAATGAGCAGTTCTTC
TRBV3-1	-	TRBJ1-1	-	CASSQWDIGNTEAFF	TGTGCCAGCAGCCAATGGGACATCGGGAACACTGAAGCTTTCTTT
TRBV6-2/TRBV6-3	-	TRBJ2-3	TRBD1	CASSSDRVPDTQYF	TGTGCCAGCAGTTCGGACAGGGTTCCAGATACGCAGTATTTT
TRBV28	few	TRBJ2-5	-	CASSLPHQRETQYF	TGTGCCAGCAGTTTACCCCACCAACGGGAGACCCAGTACTTC
TRBV9	-	TRBJ2-3	-	CASSVEASGTDTQYF	TGTGCCAGCAGCGTAGAGGCTAGCGGCACAGATACGCAGTATTTT
TRBV14	-	TRBJ2-7	TRBD2	CASSLGASGVSYEQYF	TGTGCCAGCAGCCTTGGGGCTAGCGGGGTCTCCTACGAGCAGTACTTC
TRBV11-1	-	TRBJ1-1	TRBD1	CASRLLQGPNTEAFF	TGTGCCAGCAGACTACTACAGGGGCCTAACACTGAAGCTTTCTTT
TRBV12-3/TRBV12-4	few	TRBJ2-3	TRBD2	CASSLGSGRADTQYF	TGTGCCAGCAGTTTAGGTAGCGGGAGGGCAGATACGCAGTATTTT
TRBV6-2/TRBV6-3	few	TRBJ2-1	-	CASSWEFAERRNEQFF	TGTGCCAGCAGTTGGGAGTTCGCGGAGAGAAGGAATGAGCAGTTCTTC
TRBV7-8	-	TRBJ1-4	-	CASSYGSGGVTNEKLFF	TGTGCCAGCAGCTACGGATCGGGGGGCGTAACTAATGAAAAACTGTTTTTT
TRBV7-9	-	TRBJ1-4	-	CASSLSATQGMKEKLFF	TGTGCCAGCAGCTTATCCGCGACCCAGGGAATGAAGGAAAAACTGTTTTTT
TRBV4-1	few	TRBJ2-1	TRBD1	CASSQVFEGAGKFF	TGCGCCAGCAGCCAAGTATTTGAGGGGGCGGGTAAGTTCTTC
TRBV5-1	few	TRBJ2-3	-	CASSALSRGADTQYF	TGCGCCAGCAGCGCCCTATCTCGGGGGGCGGATACGCAGTATTTT
TRBV4-3	few	TRBJ2-2	TRBD2	CASSQDVLAGGRTGELFF	TGCGCCAGCAGCCAAGATGTGCTAGCGGGAGGTCGGACCGGGGAGCTGTTTTTT
TRBV20-1	-	TRBJ1-6	TRBD1	CSASPGQGNSPLHF	TGCAGTGCCTCCCCGGGACAGGGGAATTCACCCCTCCACTTT
TRBV24-1	few	TRBJ2-3	-	CATSDKLRSTDTQYF	TGTGCCACCAGTGACAAATTAAGGAGCACAGATACGCAGTATTTT
TRBV20-1	-	TRBJ1-6	TRBD1	CSARRGRDRGTYNSPLHF	TGCAGTGCTAGGAGGGGGAGGGACAGGGGTACCTATAATTCACCCCTCCACTTT
TRBV6-2/TRBV6-3	many	TRBJ2-2	TRBD1	CASRWTGSTGELFF	TGTGCCAGCAGGTGGACAGGGAGCACCGGGGAGCTGTTTTTT